Following are 22 T cell receptor beta chains from one sample sequenced in a study of cytomegalovirus exposure and HLA in healthy donors. The PCR was carried out with 60 Vbeta primers and 13 Jbeta primers. Measured with immunoSEQ multiplex PCR; TCRdb has only the in-frame clones, and not every one. The table shows more than 95,000 clones, with 70% to 85% occurring only once. Sample: PBMCs. These TCRs come from a man aged 35 to 55 in good health and CMV-seropositive.

V is TRBV5-6 and J is TRBJ2-7, with TRBD1 identical over 7 bases. The CDR3 contains 15 residues. Germline V CDR1 and CDR2: SGHDT, YYEEEE. With 0 bases clipped from V and 2 bases from J, the junction kept 5 bases outside the gene matches. Written as DNA, the CDR3 is TGTGCCAGCAGCTTGGGGGGGACAGCAGCCTACGAGCAGTACTTC. It is translated as CASSLGGTAAYEQYF.

The chain joins TRBV5-1 to TRBJ2-7; a possible D gene is TRBD2 (6 bases). The CDR3 totals 16 residues. Germline assignment: CDR1 SGHRS and CDR2 YFSETQ. With 0 bases removed from V and 0 bases from J, the gap between germline ends came to 13 bases. This chain's CDR3 is CASSLGSGGSSYEQYF. CDR3 sequence (DNA): TGCGCCAGCAGCTTGGGTAGCGGAGGGAGCTCCTACGAGCAGTACTTC.

The V gene is TRBV19, the J gene TRBJ2-2; D is unclear. CDR1 LNHDA and CDR2 SQIVND come from the germline V gene (reference sequence). This CDR3 has 13 residues. V gave up 3 bases and J gave up 5 bases, with 7 bases separating them. For the CDR3, the DNA is TGTGCCAGTAGTATTCGCGGAACCGGGGAGCTGTTTTTT. Amino acid sequence: CASSIRGTGELFF.

V is TRBV30 and J is TRBJ1-1, with 8 bases identical to TRBD1. V gave up 7 bases and J gave up 5 bases; unmatched junction bases: 3. This CDR3 region has 11 residues. Germline-derived CDR1 and CDR2 are GTSNPN and SVGIG (reference sequence). The CDR3 is CASQGVTEAFF. The CDR3, as DNA: TGTGCCTCACAGGGGGTAACTGAAGCTTTCTTT.

The gene calls are TRBV5-5 and TRBJ2-6; TRBD1 matches at 7 bases. Trimming cost V 5 bases and J 1 base; bases outside gene matches: 15. This CDR3 region has 19 residues. Germline lookup yields CDR1 SGHKS and CDR2 YYEKEE (reference sequence). CDR3: CASSPLYRDRVSGANVLTF. The CDR3 coding sequence is TGTGCCAGCAGTCCCCTTTACCGGGACAGAGTTTCTGGGGCCAACGTCCTGACTTTC.

V and J are TRBV11-2 and TRBJ1-2, with D perhaps TRBD1 (6 bases). This CDR3 comprises 14 residues. CDR1 is SGHAT and CDR2 is FQNNGV in the germline V gene. The V gene lost 6 bases and the J gene lost 1 base, with 12 bases spanning the gap. The CDR3 region is CASSTDSFNYGYTF. The CDR3 DNA follows: TGTGCCAGCAGTACGGACAGTTTTAACTATGGCTACACCTTC.

The gene calls are TRBV5-5 and TRBJ1-1; D unresolved. From germline, CDR1 is SGHKS and CDR2 YYEKEE (reference sequence). CDR3 size: 18 residues. With 5 bases removed from V and 1 base from J, the gap between germline ends came to 24 bases. CDR3 bases: TGTGCCAGCAGTTCTTTCGAAGAGGCTCCGCCCAGGAACACTGAAGCTTTCTTT. Translation gives CASSSFEEAPPRNTEAFF. The complete variable domain, with remaining parts taken from reference TRBV5-5 and TRBJ1-1, reads DAGVTQSPTHLIKTRGQQVTLRCSPISGHKSVSWYQQVLGQGPQFIFQYYEKEERGRGNFPDRFSARQFPNYSSELNVNALLLGDSALYLCASSSFEEAPPRNTEAFFGQGTRLTVV.

The chain combines TRBV9 with TRBJ1-1; TRBD1 agrees at 7 bases. Germline CDR1 is SGDLS and CDR2 is YYNGEE. This CDR3 is 18 amino acids long. Unmatched junction bases numbered 11, after V lost 0 bases and J lost 0 bases. CDR3 nucleotides: TGTGCCAGCAGCGTAGCTGGGGGACAGACAGGATTGAACACTGAAGCTTTCTTT. Translation gives CASSVAGGQTGLNTEAFF.

The chain links TRBV5-1 to TRBJ1-1; D not resolved. Trimming took 1 base from V and 0 from J, leaving 16 bases between them. CDR3 length: 17 amino acids. Germline CDR1 SGHRS, CDR2 YFSETQ. CDR3 nucleotides: TGCGCCAGCAGCTTGAGAGGGAGTGGTACGATGAACACTGAAGCTTTCTTT. Its translation: CASSLRGSGTMNTEAFF.

This sequence joins TRBV19 and TRBJ2-3; D gene ambiguous. CDR1 and CDR2 (germline): LNHDA, SQIVND (reference sequence). V lost 8 bases and J lost 2, with 5 bases in between. The CDR3 has 11 residues. The CDR3 bases are TGTGCCAGTCAGTACACAGATACGCAGTATTTT. It translates to CASQYTDTQYF.

The chain has TRBV27 and TRBJ1-1, with 10 nucleotides matching TRBD1. The CDR3 runs to 17 residues. The V gene end was trimmed by 6 bases and the J gene end by 4 bases; junction bases not matched to a gene: 14. Per the germline V gene, CDR1 is MNHEY and CDR2 is SMNVEV (reference sequence). The CDR3 DNA follows: TGTGCCAGCAGCCACCGGGACAGGGGCTCCTGGGGCACTGAAGCTTTCTTT. This sequence encodes CASSHRDRGSWGTEAFF.

The chain links TRBV27 to TRBJ2-1; TRBD1 is a possible D gene (5 bases). The CDR3 runs to 14 residues. V was trimmed by 2 bases and J by 8 bases, leaving 13 bases between them. Germline CDR1 reads MNHEY; CDR2 reads SMNVEV (reference sequence). CDR3 sequence reads: CASSLGAGSDEQFF. The CDR3 DNA is TGTGCCAGCAGTTTAGGGGCCGGGTCCGATGAGCAGTTCTTC.

This chain links TRBV6-1 with TRBJ2-1, with a possible D match to TRBD2 (6 bases). The CDR3 is 14 residues long. V lost 6 bases and J 10 bases, leaving 19 bases between the germline ends. Per the germline V gene, CDR1 is MNHNS and CDR2 is SASEGT. CDR3 sequence reads: CASSLPGLSVEQFF. The CDR3 DNA follows: TGTGCCAGCAGCCTTCCGGGACTTTCTGTCGAGCAGTTCTTC.

In this sample, this clone turned up once. V and J are TRBV4-2 and TRBJ2-1; 7 bases match TRBD2. The CDR3 consists of 16 residues. Per germline, CDR1 LGHNA and CDR2 YNFKEQ. The V segment lost 1 base and the J segment 6 bases; nucleotides outside the gene matches: 9. CDR3 in DNA: TGTGCCAGCAGCCAAGTCGGCGGGAGCCCTTCCAATGAGCAGTTCTTC. This encodes CASSQVGGSPSNEQFF.

This chain links TRBV14 with TRBJ2-7; 8 bases line up with TRBD1. The CDR3 is 14 amino acids. Trimming at V came to 6 bases and at J to 3 bases, leaving 7 bases not matched to a gene. The germline V gene has CDR1 SGHDN and CDR2 FVKESK. Here the CDR3 reads CASSSITGGYEQYF. The CDR3 nucleotides read TGTGCCAGCAGTAGTATAACAGGGGGCTACGAGCAGTACTTC.

This clone was counted a single time. The rearrangement uses TRBV2 and TRBJ2-1; D gene unclear. V gave up 4 bases and J gave up 6 bases, with 13 bases separating them. Germline V CDR1 and CDR2: SNHLY, FYNNEI. This CDR3 is 14 amino acids long. The CDR3 here is CASSAAGSGNEQFF. In DNA form, the CDR3 reads TGTGCCAGCAGTGCGGCAGGATCAGGCAATGAGCAGTTCTTC.

V is TRBV6-5 and J is TRBJ2-7, with TRBD2 identical over 10 bases. Unmatched junction bases numbered 8, after V lost 5 bases and J lost 4 bases. The CDR3 loop spans 15 amino acids. CDR1 MNHEY and CDR2 SVGAGI come from the germline V gene. In DNA form, the CDR3 reads TGTGCCAGCAGTATAACTAGCGGGGCCCCTTACGAGCAGTACTTC. Translating it yields CASSITSGAPYEQYF.

The chain carries TRBV30 and TRBJ2-7; 8 bases agree with TRBD1. With 5 bases clipped from V and 1 base from J, the junction kept 4 bases outside the gene matches. CDR1 GTSNPN and CDR2 SVGIG come from the germline V gene (reference sequence). This CDR3 has 13 residues. The CDR3 loop is CAWGQGNSYEQYF. The CDR3 DNA is TGTGCCTGGGGACAGGGAAATTCCTACGAGCAGTACTTC.

The rearrangement uses TRBV19 and TRBJ1-2, with D possibly being TRBD1 (6 bases). Trimming pared 4 bases from V and 4 bases from J, leaving 10 bases between. The length of the CDR3 is 13 residues. The germline gives CDR1 LNHDA, CDR2 SQIVND (reference sequence). Here the CDR3 DNA reads TGTGCCAGTAGTACCGGGGGGGCCTATGGCTACACCTTC. Protein: CASSTGGAYGYTF.

The rearrangement joins TRBV4-2 to TRBJ2-3; tentatively, D is TRBD1 (5 bases). V was pared by 1 base and J by 4 bases, with 9 bases between. The CDR3 consists of 14 residues. From germline, CDR1 is LGHNA and CDR2 YNFKEQ. CDR3 DNA sequence: TGTGCCAGCAGCCAAGGTGTAGGGGCAGATACGCAGTATTTT. It codes for CASSQGVGADTQYF.

The V and J genes are TRBV25-1 and TRBJ1-1; unclear D gene. The CDR3 extends over 18 amino acids. Germline values: CDR1 MGHDK, CDR2 SYGVNS. Trimming took off 4 bases at V and 1 base at J, with 22 bases between the two ends. Written as DNA, the CDR3 is TGTGCCAGCAGTGGATTGACTCGGTGGAACCTTTGGAACACTGAAGCTTTCTTT. This gives the protein CASSGLTRWNLWNTEAFF.

CDR3 sequence: CASRDRESLSYEQYF. CDR3 nucleotides: TGTGCCAGCCGGGACAGGGAGTCTCTAAGCTACGAGCAGTACTTC. The genes are TRBV5-6 and TRBJ2-7; 9 bases align to TRBD1. The CDR3 sequence is 15 residues long. The J segment lost 3 bases and the V segment lost 7 bases, leaving 11 bases of the junction unmatched. Germline CDR1 reads SGHDT; CDR2 reads YYEEEE.